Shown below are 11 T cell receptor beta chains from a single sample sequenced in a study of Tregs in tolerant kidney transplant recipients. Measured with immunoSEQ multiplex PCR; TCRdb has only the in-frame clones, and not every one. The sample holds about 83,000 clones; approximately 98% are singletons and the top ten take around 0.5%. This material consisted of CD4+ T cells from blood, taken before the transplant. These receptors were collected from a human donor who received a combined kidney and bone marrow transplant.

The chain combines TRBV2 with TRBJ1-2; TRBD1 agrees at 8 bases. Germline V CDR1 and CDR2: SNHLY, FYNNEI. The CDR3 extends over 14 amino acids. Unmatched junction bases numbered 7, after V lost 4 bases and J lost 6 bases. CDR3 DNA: TGTGCCAGCAGTGGAGAGGGACAGGCTCATGGCTACACCTTC. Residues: CASSGEGQAHGYTF.

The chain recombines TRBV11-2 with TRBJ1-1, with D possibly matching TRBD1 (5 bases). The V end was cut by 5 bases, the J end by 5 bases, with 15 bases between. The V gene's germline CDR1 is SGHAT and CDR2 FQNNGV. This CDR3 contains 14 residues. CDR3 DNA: TGTGCCAGCAGCGCTGGGACGGGGGGGACTGAAGCTTTCTTT. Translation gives CASSAGTGGTEAFF.

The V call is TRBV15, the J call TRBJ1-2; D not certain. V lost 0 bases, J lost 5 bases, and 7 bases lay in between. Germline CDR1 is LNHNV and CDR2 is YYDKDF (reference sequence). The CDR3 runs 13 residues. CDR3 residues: CATSRDGLYGYTF. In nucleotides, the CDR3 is TGTGCCACCAGCAGAGACGGACTATATGGCTACACCTTC.

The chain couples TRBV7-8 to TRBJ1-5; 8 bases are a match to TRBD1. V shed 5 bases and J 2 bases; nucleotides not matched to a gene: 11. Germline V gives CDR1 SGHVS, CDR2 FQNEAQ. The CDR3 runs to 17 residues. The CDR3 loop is CASSKTRTGSRNQPQHF. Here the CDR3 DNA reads TGTGCCAGCAGCAAAACTCGGACAGGGAGTCGCAATCAGCCCCAGCATTTT.

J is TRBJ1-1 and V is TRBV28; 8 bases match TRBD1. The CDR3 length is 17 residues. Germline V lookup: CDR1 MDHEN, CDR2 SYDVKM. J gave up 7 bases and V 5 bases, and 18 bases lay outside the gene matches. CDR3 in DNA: TGTGCCAGCAGTACAATAACTCGTCCAGGGACAGGAGTTGAAGCTTTCTTT. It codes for CASSTITRPGTGVEAFF. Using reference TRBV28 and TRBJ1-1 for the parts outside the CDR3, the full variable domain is DVKVTQSSRYLVKRTGEKVFLECVQDMDHENMFWYRQDPGLGLRLIYFSYDVKMKEKGDIPEGYSVSREKKERFSLILESASTNQTSMYLCASSTITRPGTGVEAFFGQGTRLTVV.

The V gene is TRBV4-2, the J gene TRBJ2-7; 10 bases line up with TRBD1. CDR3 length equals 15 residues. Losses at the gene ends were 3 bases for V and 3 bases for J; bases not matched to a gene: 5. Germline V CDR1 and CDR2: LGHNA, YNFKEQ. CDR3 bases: TGTGCCAGCAGCCACCTCGGACAGGGGGACTACGAGCAGTACTTC. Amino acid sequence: CASSHLGQGDYEQYF.

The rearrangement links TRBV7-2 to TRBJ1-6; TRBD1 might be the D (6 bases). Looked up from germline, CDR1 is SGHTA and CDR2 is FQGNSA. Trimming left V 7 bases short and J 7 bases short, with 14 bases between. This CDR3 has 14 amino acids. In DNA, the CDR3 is TGTGCCAGCAACCTAGGACAGCAGAATTCACCCCTCCACTTT. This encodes CASNLGQQNSPLHF.

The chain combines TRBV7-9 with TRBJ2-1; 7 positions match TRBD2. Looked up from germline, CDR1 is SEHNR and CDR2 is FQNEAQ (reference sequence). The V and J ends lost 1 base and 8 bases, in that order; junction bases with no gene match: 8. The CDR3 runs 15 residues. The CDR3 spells CASSLVAGVLYEQFF. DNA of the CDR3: TGTGCCAGCAGCTTAGTTGCGGGAGTTCTATATGAGCAGTTCTTC.

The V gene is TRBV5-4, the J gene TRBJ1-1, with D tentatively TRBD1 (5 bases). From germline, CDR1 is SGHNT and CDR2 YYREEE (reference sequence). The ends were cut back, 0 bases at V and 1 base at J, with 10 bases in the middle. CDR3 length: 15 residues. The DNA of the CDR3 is TGTGCCAGCAGCTTGGCAGGGTTACGGAACACTGAAGCTTTCTTT. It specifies CASSLAGLRNTEAFF.

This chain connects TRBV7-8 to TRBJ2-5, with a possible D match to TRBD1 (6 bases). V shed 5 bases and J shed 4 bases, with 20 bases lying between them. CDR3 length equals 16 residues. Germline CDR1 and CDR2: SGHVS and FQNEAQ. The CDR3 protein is CASSQGTNSPLETQYF. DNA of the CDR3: TGTGCCAGCAGCCAGGGGACAAACTCACCATTAGAGACCCAGTACTTC.

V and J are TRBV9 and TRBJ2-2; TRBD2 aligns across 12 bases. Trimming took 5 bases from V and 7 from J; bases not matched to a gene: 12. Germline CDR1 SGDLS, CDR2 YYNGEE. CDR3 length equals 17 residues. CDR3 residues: CASSMLAGGQNGGELFF. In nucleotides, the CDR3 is TGTGCCAGCAGTATGCTAGCGGGGGGGCAGAATGGCGGGGAGCTGTTTTTT.